This T cell receptor (beta chain) was retrieved from a study of molecular identifiers for immune sequencing clone quantification. For naive CD8 T cells, sorting used the CD8+CD4-CCR7+CD45RA+ phenotype. General study points: Identical TCR molecules can share a barcode, and this sharing could underestimate highly expanded clone sizes. More than 97% of effector molecules, versus under 1% of naive-cell molecules, belonged to clones above 20 RNA copies.

As previously described, bulk TCR libraries were made using listed TCR primers. One entry per CDR3 protein results from TCRdb running MiXCR on the PCR reads. This table holds about half a million distinct CDR3 sequences, about 26% found once. This clonotype was seen ten or more times. Antigen unknown. V was clipped by 0 bases and J by 0 bases, with 3 bases between them. Germline V gene sequence: CDR1 SGDLS, CDR2 YYNGEE. The CDR3 has 14 residues. Material for sequencing was naive CD8+ T cells from blood, with Jurkat cell RNA spiked in. Subset meaning: FACS-sorted CD8+CD4-CCR7+CD45RA+ naive T cells. The chain is built from TRBV9 and TRBJ2-2; D uncertain. This TCR derives from a human donor in good health. Some libraries in this study had Jurkat cell RNA spiked in. The CDR3 DNA reads as TGTGCCAGCAGCGTAGCCGCGAACACCGGGGAGCTGTTTTTT. Amino acids: CASSVAANTGELFF.